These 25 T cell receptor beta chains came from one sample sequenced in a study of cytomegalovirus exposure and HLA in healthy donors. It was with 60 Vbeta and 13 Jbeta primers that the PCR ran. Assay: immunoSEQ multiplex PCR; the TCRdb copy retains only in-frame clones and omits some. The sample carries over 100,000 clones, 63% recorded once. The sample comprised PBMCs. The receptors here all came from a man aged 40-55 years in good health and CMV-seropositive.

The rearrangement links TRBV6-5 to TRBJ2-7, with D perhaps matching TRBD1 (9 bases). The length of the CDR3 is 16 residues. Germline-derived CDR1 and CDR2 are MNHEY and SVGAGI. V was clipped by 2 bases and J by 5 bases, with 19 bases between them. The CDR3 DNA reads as TGTGCCAGCAGTTACAGCGGGGGAACAGGGGGCGACGAGCAGTACTTC. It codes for CASSYSGGTGGDEQYF.

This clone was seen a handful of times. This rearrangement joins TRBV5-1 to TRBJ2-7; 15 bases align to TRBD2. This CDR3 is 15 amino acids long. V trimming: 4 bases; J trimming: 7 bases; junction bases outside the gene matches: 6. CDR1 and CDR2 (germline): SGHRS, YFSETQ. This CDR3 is CASSPAGLAGGEQYF. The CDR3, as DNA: TGCGCCAGCAGCCCGGCCGGACTAGCGGGAGGGGAGCAGTACTTC.

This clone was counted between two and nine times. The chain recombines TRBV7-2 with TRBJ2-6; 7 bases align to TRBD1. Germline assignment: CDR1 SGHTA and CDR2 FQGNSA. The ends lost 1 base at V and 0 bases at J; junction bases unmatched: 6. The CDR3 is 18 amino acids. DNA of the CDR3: TGTGCCAGCAGCTTAGTTGCGACAGGGTTCTCTGGGGCCAACGTCCTGACTTTC. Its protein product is CASSLVATGFSGANVLTF. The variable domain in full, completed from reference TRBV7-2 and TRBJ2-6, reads GAGVSQSPSNKVTEKGKDVELRCDPISGHTALYWYRQSLGQGLEFLIYFQGNSAPDKSGLPSDRFSAERTGGSVSTLTIQRTQQEDSAVYLCASSLVATGFSGANVLTFGAGSRLTVL.

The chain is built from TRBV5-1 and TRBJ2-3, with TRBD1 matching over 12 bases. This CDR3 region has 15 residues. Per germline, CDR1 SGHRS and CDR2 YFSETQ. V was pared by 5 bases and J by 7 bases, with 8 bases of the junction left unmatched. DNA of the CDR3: TGCGCCAGCAGACAAGCGGGACAGGGGGCTTATACGCAGTATTTT. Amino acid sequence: CASRQAGQGAYTQYF.

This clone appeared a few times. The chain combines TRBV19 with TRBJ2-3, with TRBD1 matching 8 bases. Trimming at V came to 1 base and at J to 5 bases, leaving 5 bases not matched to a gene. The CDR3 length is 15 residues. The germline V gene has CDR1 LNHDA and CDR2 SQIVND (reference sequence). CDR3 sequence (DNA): TGTGCCAGTAGTATAGCCCAGGGGGCTGGAGATACGCAGTATTTT. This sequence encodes CASSIAQGAGDTQYF.

The CDR3 coding sequence is TGCGCCAGCAGCTACCAGCAGGGGACGTCCTACGAGCAGTACTTC. This sequence encodes CASSYQQGTSYEQYF. This chain links TRBV4-1 with TRBJ2-7, with D perhaps matching TRBD1 (6 bases). The V gene's germline CDR1 is MGHRA and CDR2 YSYEKL. The V end lost 5 bases, the J end lost 1 base, and 15 bases lay between the germline ends. The CDR3 runs to 15 residues.

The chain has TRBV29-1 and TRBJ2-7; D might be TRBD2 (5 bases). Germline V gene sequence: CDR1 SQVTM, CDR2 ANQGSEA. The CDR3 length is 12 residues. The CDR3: CWRLPLSYEQYF. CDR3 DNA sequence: TGCTGGAGGCTTCCACTCTCTTACGAGCAGTACTTC.

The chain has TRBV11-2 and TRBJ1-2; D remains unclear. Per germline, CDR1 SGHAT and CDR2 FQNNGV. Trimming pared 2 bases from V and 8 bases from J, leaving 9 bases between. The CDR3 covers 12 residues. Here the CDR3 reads CASSLTQWGYTF. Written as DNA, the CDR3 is TGTGCCAGCAGCTTAACCCAGTGGGGCTACACCTTC.

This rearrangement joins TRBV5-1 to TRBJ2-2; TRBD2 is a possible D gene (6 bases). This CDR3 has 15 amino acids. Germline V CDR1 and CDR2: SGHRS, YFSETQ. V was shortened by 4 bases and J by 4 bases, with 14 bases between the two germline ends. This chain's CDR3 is CASSRTGDGTGELFF. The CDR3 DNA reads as TGCGCCAGCAGCCGGACGGGGGACGGCACCGGGGAGCTGTTTTTT.

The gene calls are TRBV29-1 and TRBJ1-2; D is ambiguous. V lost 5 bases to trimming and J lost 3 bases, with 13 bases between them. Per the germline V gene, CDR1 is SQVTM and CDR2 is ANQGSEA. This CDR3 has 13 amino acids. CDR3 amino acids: CSVLRPEDYGYTF. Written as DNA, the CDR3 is TGCAGCGTTCTCCGACCGGAGGACTATGGCTACACCTTC. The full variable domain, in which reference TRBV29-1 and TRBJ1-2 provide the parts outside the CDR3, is SAVISQKPSRDICQRGTSLTIQCQVDSQVTMMFWYRQQPGQSLTLIATANQGSEATYESGFVIDKFPISRPNLTFSTLTVSNMSPEDSSIYLCSVLRPEDYGYTFGSGTRLTVV.

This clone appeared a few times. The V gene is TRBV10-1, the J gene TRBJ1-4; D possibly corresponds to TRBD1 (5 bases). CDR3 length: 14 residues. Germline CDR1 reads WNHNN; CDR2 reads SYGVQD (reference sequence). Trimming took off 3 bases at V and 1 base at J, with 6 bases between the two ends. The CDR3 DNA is TGCGCCAGCAGTGACGGGGGAACTAATGAAAAACTGTTTTTT. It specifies CASSDGGTNEKLFF.

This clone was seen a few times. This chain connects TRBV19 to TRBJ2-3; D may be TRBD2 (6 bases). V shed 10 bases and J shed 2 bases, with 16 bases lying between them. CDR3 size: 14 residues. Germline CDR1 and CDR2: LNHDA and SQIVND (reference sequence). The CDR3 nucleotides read TGTGCCACCTCAAGGGCGGGAAACACAGATACGCAGTATTTT. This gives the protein CATSRAGNTDTQYF. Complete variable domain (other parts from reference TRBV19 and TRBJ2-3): DGGITQSPKYLFRKEGQNVTLSCEQNLNHDAMYWYRQDPGQGLRLIYYSQIVNDFQKGDIAEGYSVSREKKESFPLTVTSAQKNPTAFYLCATSRAGNTDTQYFGPGTRLTVL.

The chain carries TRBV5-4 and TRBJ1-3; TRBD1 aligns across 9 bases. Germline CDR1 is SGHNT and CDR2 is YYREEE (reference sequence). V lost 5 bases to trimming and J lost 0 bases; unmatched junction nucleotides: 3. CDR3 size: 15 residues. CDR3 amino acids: CASRRDRDSGNTIYF. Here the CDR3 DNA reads TGTGCCAGCAGACGGGACAGGGACTCTGGAAACACCATATATTTT.

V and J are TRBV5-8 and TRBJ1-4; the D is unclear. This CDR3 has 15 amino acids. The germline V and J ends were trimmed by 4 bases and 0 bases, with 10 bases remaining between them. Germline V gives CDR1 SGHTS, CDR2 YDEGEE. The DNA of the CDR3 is TGTGCCAGCAGCCCCTGGCAGGCAACTAATGAAAAACTGTTTTTT. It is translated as CASSPWQATNEKLFF.

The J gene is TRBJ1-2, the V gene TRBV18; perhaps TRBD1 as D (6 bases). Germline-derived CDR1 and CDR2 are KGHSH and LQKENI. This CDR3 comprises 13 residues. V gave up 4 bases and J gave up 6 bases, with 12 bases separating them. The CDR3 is CASSLGTSDGYTF. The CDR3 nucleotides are TGTGCCAGCTCACTGGGGACAAGCGATGGCTACACCTTC.

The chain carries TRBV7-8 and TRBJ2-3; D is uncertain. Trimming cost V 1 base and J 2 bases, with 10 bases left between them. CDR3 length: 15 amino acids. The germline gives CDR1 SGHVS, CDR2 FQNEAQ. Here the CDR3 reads CASSLGRLYTDTQYF. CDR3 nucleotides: TGTGCCAGCAGCTTAGGCCGACTGTACACAGATACGCAGTATTTT.

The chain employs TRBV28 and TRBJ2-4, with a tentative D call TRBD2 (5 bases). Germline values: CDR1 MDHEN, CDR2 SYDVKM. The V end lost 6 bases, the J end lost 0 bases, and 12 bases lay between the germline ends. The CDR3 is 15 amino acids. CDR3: CASRLGRVAKNIQYF. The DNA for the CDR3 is TGTGCCAGCAGATTGGGGAGAGTAGCCAAAAACATTCAGTACTTC. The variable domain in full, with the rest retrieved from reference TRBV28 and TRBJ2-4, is DVKVTQSSRYLVKRTGEKVFLECVQDMDHENMFWYRQDPGLGLRLIYFSYDVKMKEKGDIPEGYSVSREKKERFSLILESASTNQTSMYLCASRLGRVAKNIQYFGAGTRLSVL.

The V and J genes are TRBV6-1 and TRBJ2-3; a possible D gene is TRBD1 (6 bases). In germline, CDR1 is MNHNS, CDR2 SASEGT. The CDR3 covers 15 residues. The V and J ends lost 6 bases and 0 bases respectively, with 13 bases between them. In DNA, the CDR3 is TGTGCCAGCAGCGTACAGGGAACTAGCACAGATACGCAGTATTTT. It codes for CASSVQGTSTDTQYF.

The CDR3 DNA reads TGTGCCAGCAGCCCCCCGGGGACTCCAAACGCTTTCTTT. It translates to CASSPPGTPNAFF. This chain connects TRBV5-5 to TRBJ1-1; tentative D call: TRBD1 (5 bases). The V gene lost 4 bases and the J gene lost 11 bases, with 18 bases spanning the gap. The CDR3 spans 13 residues. CDR1 and CDR2 from the germline V gene are SGHKS and YYEKEE (reference sequence).

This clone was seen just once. DNA of the CDR3: TGTGCCAGCAGTGACCAGAGGGCGCAGTATTTT. Translating gives CASSDQRAQYF. The J gene is TRBJ2-3, the V gene TRBV6-4, with D possibly being TRBD2 (5 bases). The CDR3 spans 11 residues. The germline gives CDR1 MRHNA, CDR2 SNTAGT. Trimming took 2 bases from V and 10 from J, leaving 7 bases between them.

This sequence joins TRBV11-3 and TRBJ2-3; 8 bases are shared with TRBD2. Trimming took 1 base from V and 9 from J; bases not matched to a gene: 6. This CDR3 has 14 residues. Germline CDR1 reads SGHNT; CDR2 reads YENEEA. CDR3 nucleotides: TGTGCCAGCAGCTTAGCGGCGGGAGGCCCAACGCAGTATTTT. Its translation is CASSLAAGGPTQYF.

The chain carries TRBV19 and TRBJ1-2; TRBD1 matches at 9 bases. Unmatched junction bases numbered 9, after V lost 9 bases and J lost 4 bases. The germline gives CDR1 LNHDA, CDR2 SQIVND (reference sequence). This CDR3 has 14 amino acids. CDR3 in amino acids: CASLPGQGLYGYTF. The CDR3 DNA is TGTGCCAGCCTTCCGGGACAGGGCCTCTATGGCTACACCTTC.

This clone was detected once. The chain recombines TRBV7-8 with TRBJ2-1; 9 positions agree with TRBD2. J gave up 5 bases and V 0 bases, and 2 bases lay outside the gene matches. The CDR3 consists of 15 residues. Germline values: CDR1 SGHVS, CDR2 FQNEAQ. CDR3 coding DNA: TGTGCCAGCAGCTTAGCGTCTAGCGGGAACAATGAGCAGTTCTTC. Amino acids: CASSLASSGNNEQFF.

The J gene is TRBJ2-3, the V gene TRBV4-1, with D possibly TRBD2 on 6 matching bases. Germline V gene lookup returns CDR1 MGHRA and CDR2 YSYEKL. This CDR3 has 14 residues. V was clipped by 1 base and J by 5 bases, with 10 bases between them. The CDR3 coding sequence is TGCGCCAGCAGCCAAGGCCAGGGAGGAGATACGCAGTATTTT. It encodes CASSQGQGGDTQYF.

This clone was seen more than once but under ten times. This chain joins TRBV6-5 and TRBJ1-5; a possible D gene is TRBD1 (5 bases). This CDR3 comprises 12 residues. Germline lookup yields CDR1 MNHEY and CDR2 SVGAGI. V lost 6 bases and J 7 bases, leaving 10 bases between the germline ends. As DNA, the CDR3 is TGTGCCAGCAGACCTCCAGGGCAGCCCCAGCATTTT. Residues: CASRPPGQPQHF.